This T cell receptor (beta chain) was sequenced during a study of cytomegalovirus exposure and HLA in healthy donors. Across the study: The study's early data release held around 85 million unique TCRs from HLA-typed donors.

The V and J ends lost 3 bases and 0 bases respectively, with 16 bases between them. CDR1 SGDLS and CDR2 YYNGEE come from the germline V gene. This CDR3 has 17 residues. Vbeta (60) and Jbeta (13) primers were used in the PCR. Profiling relied on immunoSEQ multiplex PCR, and the TCRdb table lists in-frame clones only, not all of them. The table has over 65,000 clones, about 78% seen once; the top ten hold around 3.4%. Worth noting for this clone: Antigen specificity is unknown.

Points from the study as a whole: Judged likely to be a sequencing artifact was a cluster of highly shared sequence variants. Data from an earlier analysis indicated that most TCR beta V segments were productive either about 87% or about 30% of the time.

The sample comprised PBMCs. The chain uses TRBV9 and TRBJ1-3; tentative D call: TRBD1 (6 bases). This sequence was found in a man aged 50-60 years in good health and CMV-seronegative. Here the CDR3 reads CASSALGQLSSGNTIYF. The CDR3 DNA reads as TGTGCCAGCAGCGCCCTAGGACAGCTTAGCTCTGGAAACACCATATATTTT.